The 23 T cell receptor beta chains listed next were all sequenced from one sample in a study of T cell repertoires in cytomegalovirus infection. Antigen specificity for these receptors is unknown. MiXCR, applied by TCRdb to the reads, yields one record per CDR3 protein. The repertoire includes around 300,000 distinct CDR3 sequences, around 20% of them detected once, and roughly a fifth sits in the top ten. This specimen consisted of cultured PBMCs, obtained from culture after CMV antigen stimulation. These receptor sequences come from a human donor in good health (CMV status not recorded). Some clones in this sample may be carry-over from other donors' samples.

A few counts support this clonotype. J is TRBJ1-2 and V is TRBV20-1; D is undetermined. Germline V gene sequence: CDR1 DFQATT, CDR2 SNEGSKA (reference sequence). CDR3 length: 14 amino acids. Trimming left V 3 bases short and J 5 bases short, with 16 bases between. The CDR3 loop is CSAREGGSQYGYTF. The CDR3, as DNA: TGCAGTGCTAGGGAGGGCGGGTCGCAATATGGCTACACCTTC.

The chain carries TRBV19 and TRBJ2-2; TRBD2 matches 10 bases. The germline CDR1 and CDR2 sequences are LNHDA and SQIVND (reference sequence). J lost 2 bases, V lost 8 bases, and 5 bases had no gene match. The CDR3 runs 15 residues. The CDR3 region has the DNA TGTGCCAGTCGGACTAGCGGACTCAACACCGGGGAGCTGTTTTTT. It codes for CASRTSGLNTGELFF.

The chain is built from TRBV27 and TRBJ2-1; 10 nucleotides match TRBD2. With 5 bases clipped from V and 6 bases from J, the junction kept 4 bases outside the gene matches. Germline V CDR1 and CDR2: MNHEY, SMNVEV (reference sequence). This CDR3 is 14 amino acids long. This chain's CDR3 is CASSQREGPNEQFF. The CDR3 DNA reads as TGTGCCAGCAGTCAGCGGGAGGGCCCCAATGAGCAGTTCTTC.

The V gene is TRBV15, the J gene TRBJ1-1, with 7 bases aligning to TRBD1. Germline loops: CDR1 LNHNV, CDR2 YYDKDF (reference sequence). The CDR3 sequence is 14 residues long. The ends lost 3 bases at V and 5 bases at J; junction bases unmatched: 6. CDR3 bases: TGTGCCACCAGCAGGAACAGGGGAGTGACTGAAGCTTTCTTT. Residues: CATSRNRGVTEAFF.

The sample holds many counts of this clonotype. This chain links TRBV7-6 with TRBJ2-3; 9 nucleotides line up with TRBD2. The CDR3 runs 16 residues. The junction had 7 bases not matched to a gene; V was cut back by 4 bases and J by 2 bases. Germline CDR1 reads SGHVS; CDR2 reads FNYEAQ. The CDR3 is CASSYLAGVPTDTQYF. DNA of the CDR3: TGTGCCAGCAGCTATTTAGCGGGAGTCCCCACAGATACGCAGTATTTT.

The J gene is TRBJ1-6, the V gene TRBV19; D is undetermined. CDR3 length equals 13 residues. Per germline, CDR1 LNHDA and CDR2 SQIVND (reference sequence). Trimming took 3 bases from V and 5 from J, leaving 5 bases between them. The CDR3 spells CASSIGDNSPLHF. The DNA of the CDR3 is TGTGCCAGTAGTATTGGTGATAATTCACCCCTCCACTTT. The variable domain in full, with the rest retrieved from reference TRBV19 and TRBJ1-6, is DGGITQSPKYLFRKEGQNVTLSCEQNLNHDAMYWYRQDPGQGLRLIYYSQIVNDFQKGDIAEGYSVSREKKESFPLTVTSAQKNPTAFYLCASSIGDNSPLHFGNGTRLTVT.

A single count supports this clonotype. The V and J genes are TRBV4-1 and TRBJ2-1; 9 positions match TRBD2. In germline, CDR1 is MGHRA, CDR2 YSYEKL. CDR3 length equals 15 residues. V was clipped by 5 bases and J by 12 bases; unmatched bases: 14. Here the CDR3 DNA reads TGCGCCAGCAGCGTAGCGGGAGAGCTTTCTGATGGGCAGTTCTTC. Residues: CASSVAGELSDGQFF.

J is TRBJ1-2 and V is TRBV18; maybe TRBD1 (5 bases). The CDR3 is 13 residues long. The germline V and J ends were trimmed by 2 bases and 4 bases, with 8 bases remaining between them. Germline loops: CDR1 KGHSH, CDR2 LQKENI. CDR3 protein: CASSPAGFYGYTF. The CDR3 nucleotides read TGTGCCAGCTCACCAGCAGGGTTCTATGGCTACACCTTC.

This clonotype was counted ten times or more. The V call is TRBV4-2, the J call TRBJ2-5, with TRBD1 matching 8 bases. Germline V gives CDR1 LGHNA, CDR2 YNFKEQ. Unmatched junction bases numbered 10, after V lost 2 bases and J lost 5 bases. There are 16 residues in the CDR3. The CDR3 region is CASSQSSDRGSETQYF. The CDR3 nucleotides are TGTGCCAGCAGCCAATCCTCCGACAGGGGCTCGGAGACCCAGTACTTC.

This rearrangement joins TRBV19 to TRBJ2-1, with 7 bases identical to TRBD1. This CDR3 region has 14 residues. J lost 5 bases, V lost 4 bases, and 5 bases had no gene match. Germline V gene sequence: CDR1 LNHDA, CDR2 SQIVND (reference sequence). CDR3 sequence reads: CASSTPGGNNEQFF. The CDR3 nucleotides are TGTGCCAGTAGTACCCCAGGGGGAAACAATGAGCAGTTCTTC. The full variable domain, in which reference TRBV19 and TRBJ2-1 provide the parts outside the CDR3, is DGGITQSPKYLFRKEGQNVTLSCEQNLNHDAMYWYRQDPGQGLRLIYYSQIVNDFQKGDIAEGYSVSREKKESFPLTVTSAQKNPTAFYLCASSTPGGNNEQFFGPGTRLTVL.

The CDR3 here is CASSQDFPGQGYEQYF. The CDR3 DNA follows: TGCGCCAGCAGCCAAGATTTTCCAGGACAGGGGTACGAGCAGTACTTC. The gene calls are TRBV4-1 and TRBJ2-7; 9 nucleotides line up with TRBD1. This CDR3 has 16 amino acids. CDR1 and CDR2 from the germline V gene are MGHRA and YSYEKL. Trimming removed 0 bases from V and 4 bases from J; junction bases left unmatched: 7.

J is TRBJ2-4 and V is TRBV11-2, with 10 bases that match TRBD1. The CDR3 length is 16 residues. V lost 5 bases to trimming and J lost 4 bases; unmatched junction nucleotides: 8. The germline gives CDR1 SGHAT, CDR2 FQNNGV. This CDR3 reads CASSLLTGGFKNIQYF. CDR3 DNA: TGTGCCAGCAGCCTATTGACAGGGGGCTTTAAAAACATTCAGTACTTC.

This clonotype showed up just a few times. This chain connects TRBV12-3 or TRBV12-4 to TRBJ2-3; 7 bases agree with TRBD2. J was trimmed by 4 bases and V by 2 bases; bases with no gene match: 9. The CDR3 is made up of 16 amino acids. CDR3 in amino acids: CASSLIAGVGADTQYF. CDR3 in DNA: TGTGCCAGCAGTTTAATCGCGGGAGTTGGCGCAGATACGCAGTATTTT.

The chain is built from TRBV12-3 or TRBV12-4 and TRBJ1-2, with D possibly matching TRBD1 (6 bases). The CDR3 length is 13 residues. V was clipped by 6 bases and J by 6 bases, with 14 bases between them. The CDR3 is CASSSTGSDGYTF. The CDR3 nucleotides read TGTGCCAGCAGCTCAACAGGGTCCGATGGCTACACCTTC.

This clonotype was recorded a few times. The gene calls are TRBV30 and TRBJ1-1; 7 nucleotides line up with TRBD1. CDR3 length: 14 amino acids. The V and J ends lost 2 bases and 3 bases, in that order; junction bases with no gene match: 6. Germline CDR1 is GTSNPN and CDR2 is SVGIG (reference sequence). The CDR3 is CAWSRRQGDTEAFF. The DNA of the CDR3 is TGTGCCTGGAGTAGAAGACAGGGCGACACTGAAGCTTTCTTT.

This clonotype was counted only a few times. V is TRBV19 and J is TRBJ2-7; maybe TRBD2 (6 bases). The CDR3 length is 14 residues. CDR1 is LNHDA, CDR2 SQIVND, per germline (reference sequence). V lost 5 bases and J lost 4, with 15 bases in between. This CDR3 reads CASSDWGTGYEQYF. The CDR3 bases are TGTGCCAGTAGTGACTGGGGGACTGGATACGAGCAGTACTTC.

This chain joins TRBV10-3 and TRBJ2-7; tentative D call: TRBD2 (6 bases). Trimming removed 6 bases at V and 2 bases at J, with 11 bases between. There are 13 residues in the CDR3. The germline V gene has CDR1 ENHRY and CDR2 SYGVKD. The CDR3 here is CAISRESAYEQYV. The DNA of the CDR3 is TGTGCCATCAGCCGGGAGTCCGCCTACGAGCAGTACGTC.

The V gene is TRBV11-3, the J gene TRBJ1-1; no clear D gene. Trimming left V 1 base short and J 3 bases short, with 6 bases between. Germline V lookup: CDR1 SGHNT, CDR2 YENEEA. This CDR3 is 13 amino acids long. The CDR3 DNA reads TGTGCCAGCAGCTTAGCGACCTACACTGAAGCTTTCTTT. Translated, it gives CASSLATYTEAFF. Full variable domain (rest looked up from reference TRBV11-3 and TRBJ1-1): EAGVVQSPRYKIIEKKQPVAFWCNPISGHNTLYWYLQNLGQGPELLIRYENEEAVDDSQLPKDRFSAERLKGVDSTLKIQPAELGDSAVYLCASSLATYTEAFFGQGTRLTVV.

This clonotype was detected a few times. This chain uses TRBV10-3 with TRBJ2-1, with 9 bases aligning to TRBD2. CDR3 length equals 15 residues. The ends lost 6 bases at V and 6 bases at J; junction bases unmatched: 9. Germline V CDR1 and CDR2: ENHRY, SYGVKD. CDR3 region: CAISGSGRGSNEQFF. CDR3 nucleotides: TGTGCCATCAGCGGTAGCGGGAGAGGCTCCAATGAGCAGTTCTTC.

This chain connects TRBV6-6 to TRBJ1-5, with no clear D. V was pared by 2 bases and J by 4 bases, with 6 bases between. Germline V lookup: CDR1 MNHNY, CDR2 SVGAGI (reference sequence). CDR3 size: 13 residues. The CDR3 reads CASSYTQNQPQHF. For the CDR3, the DNA is TGTGCCAGCAGTTACACACAGAATCAGCCCCAGCATTTT.

This clonotype was recorded once. The V and J genes are TRBV6-1 and TRBJ1-3; possibly TRBD1 for D (5 bases). Trimming stripped 5 bases from V and 3 bases from J, with 11 bases between. The CDR3 loop spans 14 amino acids. Germline CDR1 reads MNHNS; CDR2 reads SASEGT. The CDR3 loop reads CASSLQVFGNTIYF. CDR3 in DNA: TGTGCCAGCAGTTTACAGGTTTTTGGAAACACCATATATTTT.

There are many counts of this clonotype. CDR3 bases: TGTGCCAGCAGCTTAGCGGGGGGCGGGAATCAGCCCCAGCATTTT. Translating gives CASSLAGGGNQPQHF. This rearrangement joins TRBV7-8 to TRBJ1-5; D is possibly TRBD1 (6 bases). Per the germline V gene, CDR1 is SGHVS and CDR2 is FQNEAQ. The CDR3 consists of 15 residues. Trimming left V 0 bases short and J 4 bases short, with 10 bases between. Together with reference TRBV7-8 and TRBJ1-5, the CDR3 gives the full variable domain: GAGVSQSPRYKVAKRGQDVALRCDPISGHVSLFWYQQALGQGPEFLTYFQNEAQLDKSGLPSDRFFAERPEGSVSTLKIQRTQQEDSAVYLCASSLAGGGNQPQHFGDGTRLSIL.

The chain uses TRBV5-1 and TRBJ2-7; TRBD2 aligns across 11 bases. The CDR3 has 16 amino acids. The trim removed 8 bases at V and 0 bases at J, leaving 10 bases unmatched. Germline values: CDR1 SGHRS, CDR2 YFSETQ. CDR3 in amino acids: CASSPGLAASSYEQYF. The DNA of the CDR3 is TGCGCCAGTTCACCGGGACTAGCGGCGAGCTCCTACGAGCAGTACTTC.